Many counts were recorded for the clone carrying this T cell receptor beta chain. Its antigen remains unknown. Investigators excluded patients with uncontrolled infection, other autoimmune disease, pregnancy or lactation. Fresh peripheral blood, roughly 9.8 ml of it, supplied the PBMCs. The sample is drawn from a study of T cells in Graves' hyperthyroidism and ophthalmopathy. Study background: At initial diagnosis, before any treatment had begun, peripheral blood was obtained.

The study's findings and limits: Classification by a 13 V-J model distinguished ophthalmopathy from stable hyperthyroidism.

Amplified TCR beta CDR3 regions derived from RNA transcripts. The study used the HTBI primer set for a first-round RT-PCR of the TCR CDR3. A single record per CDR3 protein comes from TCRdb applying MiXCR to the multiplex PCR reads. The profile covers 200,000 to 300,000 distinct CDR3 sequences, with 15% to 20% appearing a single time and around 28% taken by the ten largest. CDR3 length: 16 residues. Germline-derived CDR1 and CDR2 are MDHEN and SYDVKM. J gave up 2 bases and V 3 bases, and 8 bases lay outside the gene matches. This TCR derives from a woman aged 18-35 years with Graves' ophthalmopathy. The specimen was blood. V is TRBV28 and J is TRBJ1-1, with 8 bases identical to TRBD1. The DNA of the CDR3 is TGTGCCAGCAGTTTGCCGGGACAGGACACTAACACTGAAGCTTTCTTT. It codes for CASSLPGQDTNTEAFF.